The present TCR beta chain was sequenced within a study of blood T cell repertoires in COVID-19. Looking at the study overall: T cells, B-cell-depleted T cells, or PBMCs supplied cDNA or gDNA.

Per the original data handling: Reference gene primers were amplified, and this amplification served to estimate nucleated cell counts. Profiled with immunoSEQ multiplex PCR; TCRdb holds only in-frame clones, not every one. V, J and clone size are those of that table, while D and trimming were read from the DNA. The sample lists a few hundred thousand clones; about 88% were seen once. Two negative PCRs, clearance, or symptom resolution were required of recovered Cohort 3 donors. CDR1 is SGHRS, CDR2 YFSETQ, per germline. The CDR3 totals 15 residues. V trimming: 0 bases; J trimming: 3 bases; junction bases outside the gene matches: 5.

The sequenced material came from PBMCs or T cells enriched from blood (not recorded which). The chain uses TRBV5-1 and TRBJ1-1, with 7 bases identical to TRBD1. The sequence was collected from a woman in her thirties who had recovered from COVID-19. CDR3 protein: CASSLGSGGDTEAFF. The DNA for the CDR3 is TGCGCCAGCAGCTTGGGGTCAGGGGGTGACACTGAAGCTTTCTTT.